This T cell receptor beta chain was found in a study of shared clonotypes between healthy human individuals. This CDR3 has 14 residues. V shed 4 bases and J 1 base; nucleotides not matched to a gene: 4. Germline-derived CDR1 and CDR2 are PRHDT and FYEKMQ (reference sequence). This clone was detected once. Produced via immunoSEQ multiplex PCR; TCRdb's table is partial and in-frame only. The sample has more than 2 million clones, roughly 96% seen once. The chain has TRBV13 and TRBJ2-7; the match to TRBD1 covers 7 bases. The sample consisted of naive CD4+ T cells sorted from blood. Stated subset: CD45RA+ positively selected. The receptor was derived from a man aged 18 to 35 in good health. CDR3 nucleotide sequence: TGTGCCAGCAGCTCCCGACAGGGTTCCTACGAGCAGTACTTC. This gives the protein CASSSRQGSYEQYF.